Following are 10 T cell receptor beta chains from one sample sequenced in a study of chemoradiotherapy in HPV16-positive cancers. The protocol was immunoSEQ multiplex PCR, while the TCRdb copy is restricted to in-frame clones and leaves out a portion. In the table there are about 6,200 clones, 65% to 90% of which are singletons. The sequences come from tumor tissue, collected from a patient who underwent chemoradiotherapy. These receptors originate from a human donor with HPV-associated anogenital cancer.

J is TRBJ2-7 and V is TRBV5-1; tentative D call: TRBD1 (6 bases). The CDR3 loop spans 12 amino acids. Germline CDR1 reads SGHRS; CDR2 reads YFSETQ. The V end was cut by 0 bases, the J end by 7 bases, with 8 bases between. In nucleotides, the CDR3 is TGCGCCAGCAGCTTGGCAGGGGAGGAGCAGTACTTC. As protein: CASSLAGEEQYF.

The rearrangement links TRBV21-1 to TRBJ2-3; TRBD2 is the table's D call and was not checked against the DNA. TRBV21-1 is given as a pseudogene. The CDR3 extends over 17 amino acids. Here the CDR3 DNA reads TGTGCCAGCAGCAAAGGAAGGGCTAGCGGGAGCACAGATACGCAGTATTTT. Translated: CASSKGRASGSTDTQYF.

V usage is TRBV5-1 and J usage is TRBJ1-3; the match to TRBD1 covers 7 bases. Germline-derived CDR1 and CDR2 are SGHRS and YFSETQ. The ends lost 4 bases at V and 2 bases at J; junction bases unmatched: 3. The CDR3 is made up of 14 amino acids. CDR3 in amino acids: CASSQTGPGNTIYF. CDR3 bases: TGCGCCAGCAGCCAGACAGGGCCTGGAAACACCATATATTTT.

This clone was picked up a small number of times. The J gene is TRBJ2-3, the V gene TRBV30, with a weak D call TRBD2 (6 bases). Trimming took 5 bases from V and 3 from J, leaving 18 bases between them. The CDR3 sequence is 15 residues long. The germline CDR1 and CDR2 sequences are GTSNPN and SVGIG (reference sequence). CDR3 bases: TGTGCCTGGGAGGCGACGGGGGAACCTACAGATACGCAGTATTTT. Translation: CAWEATGEPTDTQYF.

This clone was observed once. V is TRBV2 and J is TRBJ1-2; D unresolved. Between the trimmed V and J ends, which lost 1 base and 8 bases, there was a span of 14 bases. CDR1 is SNHLY and CDR2 is FYNNEI in the germline V gene. This CDR3 is built from 14 residues. In DNA, the CDR3 is TGTGCCAGCAGTGAAGAGGGAGGGTCAGGCGGCTACACCTTC. Protein: CASSEEGGSGGYTF.

The count of this clone is one. V usage is TRBV7-2 and J usage is TRBJ2-1; TRBD2 agrees at 14 bases. Germline CDR1 is SGHTA and CDR2 is FQGNSA. V lost 3 bases and J lost 6; bases outside the gene matches: 1. This CDR3 region has 15 residues. CDR3 DNA sequence: TGTGCCAGCAGCTTCGGGACTAGCGGGAGCAATGAGCAGTTCTTC. Its translation: CASSFGTSGSNEQFF.

This chain connects TRBV27 to TRBJ1-2; perhaps TRBD1 as D (5 bases). V lost 7 bases to trimming and J lost 8 bases, with 14 bases between them. Germline lookup yields CDR1 MNHEY and CDR2 SMNVEV (reference sequence). The CDR3 extends over 12 amino acids. The CDR3, as DNA: TGTGCCAGCACTACCCAGGGTGTGGGCTACACCTTC. It translates to CASTTQGVGYTF.

The V gene is TRBV18, the J gene TRBJ2-1, with TRBD2 identical over 11 bases. J was trimmed by 4 bases and V by 6 bases; bases with no gene match: 5. Germline CDR1 and CDR2: KGHSH and LQKENI. The CDR3 has 15 residues. This chain's CDR3 is CASSPGTSGYNEQFF. CDR3 in DNA: TGTGCCAGCTCGCCCGGGACTAGCGGTTACAATGAGCAGTTCTTC.

The chain employs TRBV28 and TRBJ2-3, with a possible D match to TRBD2 (6 bases). The CDR3 consists of 16 residues. Deletions cut 3 bases from V and 3 bases from J, with 16 bases between. Germline V gene lookup returns CDR1 MDHEN and CDR2 SYDVKM. The DNA of the CDR3 is TGTGCCAGCAGTTTTTATGGGAGGATGAGAACAGATACGCAGTATTTT. This sequence encodes CASSFYGRMRTDTQYF.

The sample holds one count of this clone. The gene calls are TRBV18 and TRBJ2-7, with 8 positions matching TRBD1. The germline gives CDR1 KGHSH, CDR2 LQKENI. V shed 6 bases, J shed 2 bases, and the junction held 6 bases outside the gene matches. The CDR3 has 14 amino acids. The CDR3 region has the DNA TGTGCCAGCTCGCGGACAGGGACCACCTACGAGCAGTACTTC. Amino acid sequence: CASSRTGTTYEQYF. Filled out from reference TRBV18 and TRBJ2-7, the complete variable domain reads NAGVMQNPRHLVRRRGQEARLRCSPMKGHSHVYWYRQLPEEGLKFMVYLQKENIIDESGMPKERFSAEFPKEGPSILRIQQVVRGDSAAYFCASSRTGTTYEQYFGPGTRLTVT.